Listed below are T cell receptor beta chains from one sample, sequenced in a study of blood T cell repertoires in COVID-19. Assay: immunoSEQ multiplex PCR; the TCRdb copy retains only in-frame clones and omits some. Here the sample spans tens of thousands of clones, about 80% being singletons. Sequences were obtained from peripheral blood. The receptors stem from a man over 45 with active or convalescent COVID-19. CDR3s include the opening cysteine and the closing phenylalanine or tryptophan. A D gene is named only where the DNA matches it firmly. Clone size is shown for a subset of rows, as once, few, many or a class of expanded clone.

clone_size cdr3_length d_call j_call v_call cdr3_nt cdr3_aa
NA 13 TRBD2 TRBJ2-1 TRBV11-2 TGTGCCAGCAGCCCGGACTGGAGCGGGGGACAGTTCTTC CASSPDWSGGQFF
NA 16 NA TRBJ1-5 TRBV5-8 TGTGCCAGCAGCCCGGCGGGGGGGTATAGCAATCAGCCCCAGCATTTT CASSPAGGYSNQPQHF
NA 13 NA TRBJ1-3 TRBV6-6 TGTGCCAGCAGCTCGTCCGGGGGAAACACCATATATTTT CASSSSGGNTIYF
NA 13 NA TRBJ1-1 TRBV15 TGTGCCACCAGCAGAGAGGTAGGGGTTGAAGCTTTCTTT CATSREVGVEAFF
NA 19 TRBD2 TRBJ2-2 TRBV9 TGTGCCAGCAGCGCACACACATTTGGACTAGCCAAGAACACCGGGGAGCTGTTTTTT CASSAHTFGLAKNTGELFF
NA 16 TRBD1 TRBJ2-1 TRBV6-5 TGTGCCAGCAGTTACTCGACAGGGGGCTCTTGGAATGAGCAGTTCTTC CASSYSTGGSWNEQFF
NA 13 NA TRBJ2-7 TRBV7-2 TGTGCCAGCAAGGGGGTGCACTCCTACGAGCAGTACTTC CASKGVHSYEQYF
NA 17 NA TRBJ2-2 TRBV15 TGTGCCACCAGCAGAGAACCGGGAGACGCGAACACCGGGGAGCTGTTTTTT CATSREPGDANTGELFF
NA 15 NA TRBJ1-3 TRBV19 TGTGCCAGTACCTTTACAGGTACCTCTGGAAACACCATATATTTT CASTFTGTSGNTIYF
once 16 NA TRBJ2-3 TRBV19 TGTGCCAGTAGTATAGATCGAGGCAGGGCCACAGATACGCAGTATTTT CASSIDRGRATDTQYF
once 15 TRBD1 TRBJ2-7 TRBV6-5 TGTGCCAGCAGTTATGAGAGGGCAGGGGGCAACGAGCAGTACTTC CASSYERAGGNEQYF
few 14 NA TRBJ1-5 TRBV2 TGTGCCAGCGCCCGGGACTTAAGCAATCAGCCCCAGCATTTT CASARDLSNQPQHF
once 16 TRBD2 TRBJ2-2 TRBV4-2 TGTGCCAGCAGCCAAGATGGACTAGCCAACACCGGGGAGCTGTTTTTT CASSQDGLANTGELFF
NA 14 TRBD2 TRBJ2-3 TRBV3-1/TRBV3-2 TGTGCCAGCAGCCAAGAGACTAGCGGGGCCCCGCAGTATTTT CASSQETSGAPQYF
once 17 NA TRBJ1-5 TRBV24-1 TGTGCCACCAGTGATTCAAATCGTGAGGGAAGCAATCAGCCCCAGCATTTT CATSDSNREGSNQPQHF
NA 13 NA TRBJ2-3 TRBV9 TGTGCCAGCAGCCAACAGGGCACAGATACGCAGTATTTT CASSQQGTDTQYF
NA 13 NA TRBJ1-2 TRBV30 TGTGCCTGGAGTGTACGACAGGACGATGGCTACACCTTC CAWSVRQDDGYTF
NA 13 NA TRBJ2-1 TRBV6-6 TGTGCCAGCAGTTATAGGGGCTACAATGAGCAGTTCTTC CASSYRGYNEQFF
NA 15 TRBD2 TRBJ2-2 TRBV7-9 TGTGCCAGCAGCTTAGACGGGACTAGTGCCGGGGAGCTGTTTTTT CASSLDGTSAGELFF
NA 18 NA TRBJ1-5 TRBV7-8 TGTGCCAGCAGCTTAGCCCGGACCTGGGGGGATAGCAATCAGCCCCAGCATTTT CASSLARTWGDSNQPQHF
NA 15 NA TRBJ1-2 TRBV15 TGTGCCACCAGCAGAGGTCAGGCGCTTAACTATGGCTACACCTTC CATSRGQALNYGYTF
NA 16 TRBD2 TRBJ2-3 TRBV7-3 TGTGCCAGCAGCCCTGTGGGGCGGGGGGACGCAGATACGCAGTATTTT CASSPVGRGDADTQYF
NA 15 TRBD2 TRBJ2-1 TRBV9 TGTGCCAGCAGCGTAGAGACTAGCCCTTACAATGAGCAGTTCTTC CASSVETSPYNEQFF
once 15 TRBD1 TRBJ1-2 TRBV16 TGTGCCAGCAGCCAATCTTCCGGACAGGGACGTGGCTACACCTTC CASSQSSGQGRGYTF
once 14 NA TRBJ2-5 TRBV18 TGTGCCAGCTCAATCAATGGAGCCGGGGAGACCCAGTACTTC CASSINGAGETQYF
NA 15 NA TRBJ2-6 TRBV30 TGTGCCTGGAGTGTGGGGGCCTCTGGGGCCAACGTCCTGACTTTC CAWSVGASGANVLTF
NA 16 TRBD1 TRBJ1-1 TRBV5-1 TGCGCCAGCAGCCCAAGGACAGGGTTGGCGGACACTGAAGCTTTCTTT CASSPRTGLADTEAFF
few 14 NA TRBJ2-7 TRBV7-2 TGTGCCAGCAGCTTGGGAGTAAGCTCCTACGAGCAGTACTTC CASSLGVSSYEQYF
few 19 NA TRBJ2-7 TRBV9 TGTGCCAGCAGCGTACAGGGAACCCGACCCGGGGGAAGATTATGGGAGCAGTACTTC CASSVQGTRPGGRLWEQYF